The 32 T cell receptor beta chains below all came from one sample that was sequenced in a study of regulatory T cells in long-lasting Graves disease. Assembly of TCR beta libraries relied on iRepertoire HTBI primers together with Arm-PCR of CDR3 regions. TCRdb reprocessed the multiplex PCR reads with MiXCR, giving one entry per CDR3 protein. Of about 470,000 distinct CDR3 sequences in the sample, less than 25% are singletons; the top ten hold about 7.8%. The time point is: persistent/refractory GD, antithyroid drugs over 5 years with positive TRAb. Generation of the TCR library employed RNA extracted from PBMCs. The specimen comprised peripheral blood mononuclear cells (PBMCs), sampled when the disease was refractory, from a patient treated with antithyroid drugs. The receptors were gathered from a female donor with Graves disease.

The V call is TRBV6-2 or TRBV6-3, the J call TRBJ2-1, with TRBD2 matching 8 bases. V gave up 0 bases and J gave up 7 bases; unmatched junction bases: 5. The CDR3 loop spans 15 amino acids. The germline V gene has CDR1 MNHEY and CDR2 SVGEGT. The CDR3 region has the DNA TGTGCCAGCAGTTACTCTCCTCGGGGGGGGAATGAGCAGTTCTTC. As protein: CASSYSPRGGNEQFF.

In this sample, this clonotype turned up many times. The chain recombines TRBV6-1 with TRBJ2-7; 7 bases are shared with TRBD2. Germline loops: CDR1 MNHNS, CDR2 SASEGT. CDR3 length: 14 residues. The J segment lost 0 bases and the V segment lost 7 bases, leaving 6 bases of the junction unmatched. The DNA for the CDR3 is TGTGCCAGCACGTCTAGCGGAGGCTCCTACGAGCAGTACTTC. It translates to CASTSSGGSYEQYF.

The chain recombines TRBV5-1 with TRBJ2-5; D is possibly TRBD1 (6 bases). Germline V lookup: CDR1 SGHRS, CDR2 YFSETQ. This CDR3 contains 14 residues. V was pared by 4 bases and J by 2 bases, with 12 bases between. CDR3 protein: CASSPTTGQETQYF. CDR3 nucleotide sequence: TGCGCCAGCAGCCCGACGACAGGACAAGAGACCCAGTACTTC.

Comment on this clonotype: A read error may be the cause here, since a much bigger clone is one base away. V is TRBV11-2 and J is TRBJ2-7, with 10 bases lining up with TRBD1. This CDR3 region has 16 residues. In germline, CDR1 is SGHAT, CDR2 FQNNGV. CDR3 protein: CASSLDGGQGFYERYF. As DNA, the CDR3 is TGTGCCAGCAGCTTAGATGGGGGACAGGGGTTTTACGAGCGGTACTTC.

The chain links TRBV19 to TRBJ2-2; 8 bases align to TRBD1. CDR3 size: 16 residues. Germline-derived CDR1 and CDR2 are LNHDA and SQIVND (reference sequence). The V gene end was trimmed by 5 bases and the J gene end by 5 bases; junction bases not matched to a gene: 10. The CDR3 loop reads CASSSGTGPGTGELFF. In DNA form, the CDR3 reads TGTGCCAGTAGTTCCGGGACAGGCCCTGGAACCGGGGAGCTGTTTTTT.

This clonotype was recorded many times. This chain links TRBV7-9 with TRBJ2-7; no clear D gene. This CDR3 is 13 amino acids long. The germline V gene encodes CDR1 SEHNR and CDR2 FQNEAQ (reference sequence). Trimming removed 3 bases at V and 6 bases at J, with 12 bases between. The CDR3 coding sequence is TGTGCCAGCAGCTTCGAGAACGCAGCCGAGCAGTACTTC. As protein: CASSFENAAEQYF.

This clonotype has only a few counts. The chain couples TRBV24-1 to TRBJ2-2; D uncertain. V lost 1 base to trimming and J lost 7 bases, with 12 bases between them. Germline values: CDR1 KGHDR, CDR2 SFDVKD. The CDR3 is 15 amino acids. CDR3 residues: CATSDFSPNFGELFF. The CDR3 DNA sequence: TGTGCCACCAGTGATTTTTCCCCGAACTTCGGGGAGCTGTTTTTT.

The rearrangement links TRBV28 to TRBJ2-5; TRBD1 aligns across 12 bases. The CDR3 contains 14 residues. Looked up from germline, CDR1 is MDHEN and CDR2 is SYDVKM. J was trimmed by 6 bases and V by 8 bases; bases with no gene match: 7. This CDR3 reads CASGGTGGVKTQYF. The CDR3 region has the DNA TGTGCCAGCGGAGGGACAGGGGGCGTGAAGACCCAGTACTTC.

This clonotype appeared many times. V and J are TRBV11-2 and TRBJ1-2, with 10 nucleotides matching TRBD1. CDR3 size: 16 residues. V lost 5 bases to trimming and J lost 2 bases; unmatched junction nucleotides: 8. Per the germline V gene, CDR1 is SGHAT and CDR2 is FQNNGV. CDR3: CASSPIRTGGNYGYTF. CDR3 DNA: TGTGCCAGCAGCCCCATCCGGACAGGGGGGAACTATGGCTACACCTTC.

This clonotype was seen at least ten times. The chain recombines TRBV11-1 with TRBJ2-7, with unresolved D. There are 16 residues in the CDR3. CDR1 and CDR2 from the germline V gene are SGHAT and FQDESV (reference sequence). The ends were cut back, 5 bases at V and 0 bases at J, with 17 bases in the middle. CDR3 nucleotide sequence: TGTGCCAGCAGCCTGGGTTTACGGGTTAGCTCCTACGAGCAGTACTTC. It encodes CASSLGLRVSSYEQYF.

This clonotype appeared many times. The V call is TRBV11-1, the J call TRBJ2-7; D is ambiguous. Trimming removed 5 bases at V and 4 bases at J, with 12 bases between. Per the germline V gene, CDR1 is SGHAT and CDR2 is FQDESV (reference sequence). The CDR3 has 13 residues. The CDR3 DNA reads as TGTGCCAGCAGCCCCCCCCATTCTTACGAGCAGTACTTC. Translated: CASSPPHSYEQYF.

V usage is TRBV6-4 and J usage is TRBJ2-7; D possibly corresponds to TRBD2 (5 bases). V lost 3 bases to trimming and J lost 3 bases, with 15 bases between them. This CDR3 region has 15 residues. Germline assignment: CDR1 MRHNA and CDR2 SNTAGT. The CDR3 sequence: CASSEGGPGFYEQYF. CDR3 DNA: TGTGCCAGCAGTGAAGGCGGGCCCGGTTTCTACGAGCAGTACTTC.

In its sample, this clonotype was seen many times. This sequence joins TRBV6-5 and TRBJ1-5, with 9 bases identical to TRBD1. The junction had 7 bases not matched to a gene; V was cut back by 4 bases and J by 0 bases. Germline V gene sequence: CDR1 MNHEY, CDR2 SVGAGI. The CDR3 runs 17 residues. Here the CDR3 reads CASSSGQGQNSNQPQHF. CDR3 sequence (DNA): TGTGCCAGCAGTTCAGGACAGGGGCAGAATAGCAATCAGCCCCAGCATTTT.

The CDR3 sequence: CASSLVGADTEAFF. CDR3 nucleotide sequence: TGTGCCAGCAGCTTAGTGGGGGCTGACACTGAAGCTTTCTTT. The V call is TRBV7-9, the J call TRBJ1-1; possible D gene TRBD1, 6 bases. The CDR3 has 14 amino acids. Germline CDR1 reads SEHNR; CDR2 reads FQNEAQ (reference sequence). V lost 1 base and J lost 3, with 9 bases in between.

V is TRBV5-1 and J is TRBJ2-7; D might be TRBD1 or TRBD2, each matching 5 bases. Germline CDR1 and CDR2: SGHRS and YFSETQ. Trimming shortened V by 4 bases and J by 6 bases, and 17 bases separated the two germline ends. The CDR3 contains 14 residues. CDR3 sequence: CASSLAGRASEQYF. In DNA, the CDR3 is TGCGCCAGCAGCCTAGCAGGCAGGGCGAGCGAGCAGTACTTC.

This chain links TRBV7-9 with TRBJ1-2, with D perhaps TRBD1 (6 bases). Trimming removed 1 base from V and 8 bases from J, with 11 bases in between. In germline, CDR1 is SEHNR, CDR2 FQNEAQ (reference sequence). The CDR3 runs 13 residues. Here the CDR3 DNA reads TGTGCCAGCAGCTTAGAAACAGGGACAGGCTACACCTTC. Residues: CASSLETGTGYTF. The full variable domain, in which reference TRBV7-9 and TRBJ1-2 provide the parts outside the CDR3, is DTGVSQNPRHKITKRGQNVTFRCDPISEHNRLYWYRQTLGQGPEFLTYFQNEAQLEKSRLLSDRFSAERPKGSFSTLEIQRTEQGDSAMYLCASSLETGTGYTFGSGTRLTVV.

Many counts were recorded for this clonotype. In DNA form, the CDR3 reads TGTGCCAGCAGTTTGTGGGGGAATAATTCACCCCTCCACTTT. Its protein is CASSLWGNNSPLHF. V gene TRBV12-3 or TRBV12-4 combines with J gene TRBJ1-6; TRBD1 is a possible D gene (5 bases). V lost 3 bases and J lost 5, with 8 bases in between. The CDR3 runs 14 residues.

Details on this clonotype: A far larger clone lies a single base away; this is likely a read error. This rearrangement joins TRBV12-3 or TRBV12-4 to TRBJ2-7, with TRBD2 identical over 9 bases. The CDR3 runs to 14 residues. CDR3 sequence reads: CASSLTSGPYGQYF. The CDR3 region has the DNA TGTGCCAGCAGTTTGACTAGCGGCCCCTACGGGCAGTACTTC.

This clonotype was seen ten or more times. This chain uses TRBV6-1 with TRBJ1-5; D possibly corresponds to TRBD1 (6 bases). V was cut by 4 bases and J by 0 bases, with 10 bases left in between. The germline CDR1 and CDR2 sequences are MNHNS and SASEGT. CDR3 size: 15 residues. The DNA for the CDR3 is TGTGCCAGCAGTGCAGGGGAATATAGCAATCAGCCCCAGCATTTT. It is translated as CASSAGEYSNQPQHF.

CDR3 sequence (DNA): TGCAGCGTTCTTTGGGGGGGGACCGGGGAGCTGTTTTTT. Its translation: CSVLWGGTGELFF. The rearrangement uses TRBV29-1 and TRBJ2-2, with TRBD2 matching over 7 bases. CDR1 is SQVTM and CDR2 is ANQGSEA in the germline V gene. After removal of 5 bases from V and 5 bases from J, the junction contained 5 bases not matched to a gene. This CDR3 region has 13 residues.

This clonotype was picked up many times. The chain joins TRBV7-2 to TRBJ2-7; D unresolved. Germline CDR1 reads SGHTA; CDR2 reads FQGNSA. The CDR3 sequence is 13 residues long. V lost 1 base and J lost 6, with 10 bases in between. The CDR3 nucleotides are TGTGCCAGCAGCTTAGTTTTGCAGAGCGAGCAGTACTTC. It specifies CASSLVLQSEQYF.

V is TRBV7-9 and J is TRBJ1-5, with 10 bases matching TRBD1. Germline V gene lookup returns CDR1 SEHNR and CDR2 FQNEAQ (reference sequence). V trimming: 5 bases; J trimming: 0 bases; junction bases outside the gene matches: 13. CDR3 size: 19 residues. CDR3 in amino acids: CASSHGDRGLVYSNQPQHF. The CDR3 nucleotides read TGTGCCAGCAGCCATGGGGACAGGGGTCTTGTTTATAGCAATCAGCCCCAGCATTTT. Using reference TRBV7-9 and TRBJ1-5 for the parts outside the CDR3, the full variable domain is DTGVSQNPRHKITKRGQNVTFRCDPISEHNRLYWYRQTLGQGPEFLTYFQNEAQLEKSRLLSDRFSAERPKGSFSTLEIQRTEQGDSAMYLCASSHGDRGLVYSNQPQHFGDGTRLSIL.

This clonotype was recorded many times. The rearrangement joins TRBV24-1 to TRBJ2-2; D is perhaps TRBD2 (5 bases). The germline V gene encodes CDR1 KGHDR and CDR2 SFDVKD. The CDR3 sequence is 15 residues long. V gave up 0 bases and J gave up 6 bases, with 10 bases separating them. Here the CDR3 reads CATSDLAQDSGELFF. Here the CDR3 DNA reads TGTGCCACCAGTGATTTGGCCCAGGACTCCGGGGAGCTGTTTTTT.

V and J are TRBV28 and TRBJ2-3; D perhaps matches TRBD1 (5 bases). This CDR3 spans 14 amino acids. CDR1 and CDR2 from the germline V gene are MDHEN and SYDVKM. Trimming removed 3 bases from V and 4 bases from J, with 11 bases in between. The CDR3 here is CASSLPLGADTQYF. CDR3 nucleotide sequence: TGTGCCAGCAGTTTGCCCCTAGGGGCAGATACGCAGTATTTT.

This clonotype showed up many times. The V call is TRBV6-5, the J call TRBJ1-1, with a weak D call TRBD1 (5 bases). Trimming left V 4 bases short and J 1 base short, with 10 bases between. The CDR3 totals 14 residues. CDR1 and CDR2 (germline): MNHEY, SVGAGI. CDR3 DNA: TGTGCCAGCAGTTCCCCGGGGGGGAACACTGAAGCTTTCTTT. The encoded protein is CASSSPGGNTEAFF.

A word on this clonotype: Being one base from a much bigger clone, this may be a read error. The CDR3, as DNA: TGTGCCAGCAGCTTTACGGTGACAAACACCATATATTTT. It translates to CASSFTVTNTIYF. This chain uses TRBV5-4 with TRBJ1-3, with no clear D. The CDR3 is 13 amino acids. The germline V gene has CDR1 SGHNT and CDR2 YYREEE (reference sequence). The germline V and J ends were trimmed by 2 bases and 6 bases, with 9 bases remaining between them.

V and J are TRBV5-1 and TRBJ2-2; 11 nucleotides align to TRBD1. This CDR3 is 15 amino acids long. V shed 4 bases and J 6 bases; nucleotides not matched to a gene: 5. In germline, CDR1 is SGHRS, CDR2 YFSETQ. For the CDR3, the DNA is TGCGCCAGCAGCCGGGGACAGGGGGGTCCCGGGGAGCTGTTTTTT. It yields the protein CASSRGQGGPGELFF.

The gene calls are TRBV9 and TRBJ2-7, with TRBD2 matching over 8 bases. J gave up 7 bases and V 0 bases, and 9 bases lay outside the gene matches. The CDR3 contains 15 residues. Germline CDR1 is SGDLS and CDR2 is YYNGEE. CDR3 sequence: CASSVGEAGVYEQYF. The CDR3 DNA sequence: TGTGCCAGCAGCGTAGGCGAAGCGGGAGTCTATGAGCAGTACTTC.

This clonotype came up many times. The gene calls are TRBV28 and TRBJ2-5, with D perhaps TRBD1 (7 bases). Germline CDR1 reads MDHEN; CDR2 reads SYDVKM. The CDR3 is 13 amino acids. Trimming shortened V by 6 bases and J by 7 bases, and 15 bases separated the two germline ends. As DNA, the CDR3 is TGTGCCAGCAGCAATTACCAGGGGGGGACCCAGTACTTC. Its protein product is CASSNYQGGTQYF.

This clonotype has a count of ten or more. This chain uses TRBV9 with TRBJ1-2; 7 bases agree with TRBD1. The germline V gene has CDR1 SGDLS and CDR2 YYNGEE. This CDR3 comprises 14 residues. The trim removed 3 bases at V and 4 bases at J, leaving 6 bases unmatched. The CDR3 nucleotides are TGTGCCAGCAGCGAAACAGGGGTGAGCTATGGCTACACCTTC. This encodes CASSETGVSYGYTF.

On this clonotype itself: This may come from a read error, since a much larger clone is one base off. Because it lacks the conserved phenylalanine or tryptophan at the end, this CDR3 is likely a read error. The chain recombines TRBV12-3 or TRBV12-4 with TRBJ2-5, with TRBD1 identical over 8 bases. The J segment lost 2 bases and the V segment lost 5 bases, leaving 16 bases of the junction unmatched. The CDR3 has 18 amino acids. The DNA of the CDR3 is TGTGCCAGCAGTCCTCTGACAGGGGAGAGGAAGCCGCAAGAGACCCAGTACCTC. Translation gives CASSPLTGERKPQETQYL.

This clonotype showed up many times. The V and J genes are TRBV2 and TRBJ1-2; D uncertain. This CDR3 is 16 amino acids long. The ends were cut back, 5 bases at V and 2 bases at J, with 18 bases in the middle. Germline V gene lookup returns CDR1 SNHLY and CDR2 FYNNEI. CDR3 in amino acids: CASSLTDGGRNYGYTF. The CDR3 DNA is TGTGCCAGCAGTCTAACTGACGGAGGAAGAAACTATGGCTACACCTTC.